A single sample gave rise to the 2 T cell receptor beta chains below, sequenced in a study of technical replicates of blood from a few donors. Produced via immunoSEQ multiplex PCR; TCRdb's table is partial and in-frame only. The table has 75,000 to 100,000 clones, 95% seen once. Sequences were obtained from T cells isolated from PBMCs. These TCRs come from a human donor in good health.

The CDR3 DNA follows: TGTGCCAGCAGTGAAGGGACAGGGAGGAATCAGCCCCAGCATTTT. It translates to CASSEGTGRNQPQHF. J is TRBJ1-5 and V is TRBV6-1, with TRBD1 matching over 8 bases. CDR3 length: 15 amino acids. The V gene end was trimmed by 1 base and the J gene end by 4 bases; junction bases not matched to a gene: 3. From germline, CDR1 is MNHNS and CDR2 SASEGT.

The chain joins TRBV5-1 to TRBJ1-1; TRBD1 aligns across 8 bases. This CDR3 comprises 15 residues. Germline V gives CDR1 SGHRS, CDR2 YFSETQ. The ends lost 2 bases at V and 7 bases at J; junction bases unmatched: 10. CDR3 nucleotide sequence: TGCGCCAGCAGCTTAAATTCGGACAGGGTTAGTGAAGCTTTCTTT. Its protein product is CASSLNSDRVSEAFF.